This T cell receptor (beta chain) was observed in a study of T-cell reconstitution after alpha-beta-depleted transplantation in children. The CDR3 length is 13 residues. Trimming cost V 4 bases and J 7 bases; bases outside gene matches: 6. Germline loops: CDR1 LGHNA, CDR2 YNFKEQ. Unique molecular identifiers featured in how the TCRbeta library was prepared. Using its own MiXCR run on the PCR reads, TCRdb lists one record per CDR3 protein. The sample yields about 180,000 distinct CDR3 sequences, 11% seen once. Study-wide points: Surviving thymic progenitors and recipient T cells were the source of high TCRbeta diversity at day 60 in some patients. About two months after transplant, alpha-beta T cells reportedly came from several hundred expanded graft clones.

This clonotype was recorded many times. Antigen unknown. The sequence was obtained from a boy aged 2-9 years with acute myeloid leukemia, due to receive a stem cell transplant. This rearrangement joins TRBV4-2 to TRBJ1-1; TRBD1 matches at 7 bases. Sequencing used PBMCs, obtained before TCRalphabeta/CD19-depleted stem cell transplant. CDR3 protein: CASSPGQEVEAFF. The CDR3 coding sequence is TGTGCCAGCAGCCCCGGACAGGAAGTTGAAGCTTTCTTT.